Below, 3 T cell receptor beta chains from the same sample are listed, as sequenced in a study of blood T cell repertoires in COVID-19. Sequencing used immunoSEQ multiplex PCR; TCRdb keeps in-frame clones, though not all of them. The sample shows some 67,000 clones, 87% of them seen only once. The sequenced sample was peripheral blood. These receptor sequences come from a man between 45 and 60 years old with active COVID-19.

CDR3 protein: CASSVSGRDTGELFF. The CDR3, as DNA: TGTGCCAGCAGCGTAAGCGGGAGGGACACCGGGGAGCTGTTTTTT. V is TRBV9 and J is TRBJ2-2, with 10 bases that match TRBD2. Germline values: CDR1 SGDLS, CDR2 YYNGEE. This CDR3 has 15 residues. V trimming: 1 base; J trimming: 3 bases; junction bases outside the gene matches: 0.

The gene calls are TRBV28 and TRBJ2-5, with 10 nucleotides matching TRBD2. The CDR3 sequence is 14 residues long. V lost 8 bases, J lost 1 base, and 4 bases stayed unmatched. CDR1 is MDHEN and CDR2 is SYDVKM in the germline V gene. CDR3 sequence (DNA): TGTGCCAGCCGGGTAGCGGGAGGCCAAGAGACCCAGTACTTC. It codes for CASRVAGGQETQYF.

The CDR3 DNA reads TGTGCCAGCAGGGGACAGGGTTTCACTGAAGCTTTCTTT. Its protein is CASRGQGFTEAFF. The rearrangement uses TRBV11-2 and TRBJ1-1; 9 nucleotides line up with TRBD1. Germline CDR1 SGHAT, CDR2 FQNNGV. The CDR3 runs 13 residues. The V and J ends lost 6 bases and 4 bases, in that order; junction bases with no gene match: 3.